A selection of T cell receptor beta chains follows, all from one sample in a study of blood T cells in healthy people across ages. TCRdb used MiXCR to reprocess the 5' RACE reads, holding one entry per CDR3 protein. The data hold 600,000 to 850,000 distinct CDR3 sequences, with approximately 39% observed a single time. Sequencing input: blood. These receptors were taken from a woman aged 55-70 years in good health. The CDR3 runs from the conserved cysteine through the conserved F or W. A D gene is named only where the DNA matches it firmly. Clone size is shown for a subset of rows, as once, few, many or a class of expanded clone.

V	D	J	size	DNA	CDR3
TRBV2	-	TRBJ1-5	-	TGTGCCAGCAGGATGTATTCGGGCAATCAGCCCCAGCATTTT	CASRMYSGNQPQHF
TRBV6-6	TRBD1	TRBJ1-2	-	TGTGCCAGCAGTTACTCGACCCAGACAGGGGGGGGCTACACCTTC	CASSYSTQTGGGYTF
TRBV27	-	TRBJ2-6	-	TGTGCCAGCAGTGAGGGGCCGGGATCCCTCTCTGGGGCCAACGTCCTGACTTTC	CASSEGPGSLSGANVLTF
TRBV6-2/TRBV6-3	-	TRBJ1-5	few	TGTGCCAGCAGTACCAACAGGTATAGTCAGCCCCAGCATTTT	CASSTNRYSQPQHF
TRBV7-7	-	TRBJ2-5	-	TGTGCCAGCAGCCCCCGCAGGGGAGAGACCCAGTACTTC	CASSPRRGETQYF
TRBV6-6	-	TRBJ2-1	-	TGTGCCAGCAGTACAGAACCATCCTACAATGAGCAGTTCTTC	CASSTEPSYNEQFF
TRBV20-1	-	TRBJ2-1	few	TGCAGTGCCACCGTAGTAGAAAAGTCCTACAATGAGCAGTTCTTC	CSATVVEKSYNEQFF
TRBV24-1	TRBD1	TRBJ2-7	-	TGTGCCACCAGTGACAGGGACAGTCTCAATGAGCAGTACTTC	CATSDRDSLNEQYF
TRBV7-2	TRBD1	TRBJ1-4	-	TGTGCCACCAGCCGCCGGACAGGGGAGGAAAAACTGTTTTTT	CATSRRTGEEKLFF
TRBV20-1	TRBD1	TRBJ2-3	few	TGCAGTGCCACCCGCACACCAACAGGGGGATATACGCAGTATTTT	CSATRTPTGGYTQYF
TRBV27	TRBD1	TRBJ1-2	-	TGTGCCAGCAGCCGCCGTCTGGAGGGGGCGAACTATGGCTACACCTTC	CASSRRLEGANYGYTF
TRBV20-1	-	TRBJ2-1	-	TGCAGTGCTAGTCCGGCTAGCAGTTCCCAAGAGACCCAGTTCTTC	CSASPASSSQETQFF
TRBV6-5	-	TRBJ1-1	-	TGTGCCAGCAGTTACGGGCGCCTTTTGAACACTGAAGCTTTCTTT	CASSYGRLLNTEAFF
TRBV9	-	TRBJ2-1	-	TGTGCCAGCAGCGTGACAGGACAACACAATGAGCAGTTCTTC	CASSVTGQHNEQFF
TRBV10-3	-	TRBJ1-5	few	TGTGCCATCAGTGTGGCAAATAGCAATCAGCCCCAGCATTTT	CAISVANSNQPQHF
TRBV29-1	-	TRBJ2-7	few	TGCAGCGTTGCTGGGGGGAGAACCTACGAGCAGTACTTC	CSVAGGRTYEQYF
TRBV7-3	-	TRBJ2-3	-	TGTGCCAGCAGCTTAAGGCAGGGAAGGGGATACACAGATACGCAGTATTTT	CASSLRQGRGYTDTQYF
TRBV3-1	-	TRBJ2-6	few	TGTGCCGTTAGAAGCTCTGGGGCCAACGTCCTGACTTTC	CAVRSSGANVLTF
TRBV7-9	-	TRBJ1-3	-	TGTGCCAGCGGCTTGACAGACGGAAACACCATATATTTT	CASGLTDGNTIYF
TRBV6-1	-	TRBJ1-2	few	TGTGCCAGCAGTGAACTACGGGACCCAGCTAACTATGGCTACACCTTC	CASSELRDPANYGYTF
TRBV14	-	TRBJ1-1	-	TGTGCCAGCAGCCAAGATATGGGATCACTTCTGGAGACTGAAGCTTTCTTT	CASSQDMGSLLETEAFF
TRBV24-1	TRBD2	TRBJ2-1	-	TGTGCCACCAGTGATGGGGGGGGGGCCTACAATGAGCAGTTCTTC	CATSDGGGAYNEQFF
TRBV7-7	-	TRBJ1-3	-	TGTGCCATTATGATGGGAAACACCATATATTTT	CAIMMGNTIYF
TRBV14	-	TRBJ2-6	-	TGTGCCAGCAGCCAGCCGGTTGGGGCCAACGTCCTGACTTTC	CASSQPVGANVLTF
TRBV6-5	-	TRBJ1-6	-	TGTGCCAGCAGTTCCCGAGCGACAGTGTTCTATAATTCACCCCTCCACTTT	CASSSRATVFYNSPLHF
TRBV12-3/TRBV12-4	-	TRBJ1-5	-	TGTGCCAGCAGTTTTCTTGATGGGGGACGCAATCAGCCCCAGCATTTT	CASSFLDGGRNQPQHF
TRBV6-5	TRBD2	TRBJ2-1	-	TGTGCCAGTGTCGGGAGGGCCCCCCCTGACGATGAGCAGTTCTTC	CASVGRAPPDDEQFF
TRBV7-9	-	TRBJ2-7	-	TGTGCCAGCAGCTCAGAGTCTAGCGCATTGTACAATGAGCAGTACTTC	CASSSESSALYNEQYF
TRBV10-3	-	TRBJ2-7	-	TGTGCCATCAGTGAGTCGAATCCAGCCGGGGACGAGCAGTACTTC	CAISESNPAGDEQYF
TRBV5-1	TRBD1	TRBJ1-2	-	TGCGCCAGCAGCTTGATAAGTGGGACAGGGCCTATCTATGGCTACACCTTC	CASSLISGTGPIYGYTF
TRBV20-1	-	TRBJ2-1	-	TGCAGTGCTAGAGGGGCCGGTGTGGCCGACAATGAGCAGTTCTTC	CSARGAGVADNEQFF
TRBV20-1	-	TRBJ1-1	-	TGCAGTGCTCCCACAGACAGTTTGAACACTGAAGCTTTCTTT	CSAPTDSLNTEAFF